This T cell receptor (beta chain) appears in the sequencing data of a study of metastatic and nonmetastatic thyroid tumors. Study-level information: For malignant and benign thyroid patients, tumor or nodule tissue and blood were the sources whose repertoires were compared.

Ahead of thyroid surgery, no patient had received treatment of any kind. Using MiXCR, TCRdb re-called clones from the PCR reads. In the table there are about 14,000 clones, more than 25% of which are singletons. The length of the CDR3 is 19 residues. Germline CDR1 reads MNHEY; CDR2 reads SVGEGT. V shed 0 bases and J 9 bases; nucleotides not matched to a gene: 18. The clonotype was recovered from a female donor with papillary thyroid cancer or a benign thyroid nodule (not recorded which). Some clones in this sample may be carry-over from other donors' samples. The chain has TRBV6-2 or TRBV6-3 and TRBJ2-7, with 12 bases that match TRBD2. The specimen sequenced was tumor tissue. The DNA for the CDR3 is TGTGCCAGCAGTTACTCGACTAGCGGGAGTAGCCCCATCATAGGGGGGCAGTACTTC. Its protein product is CASSYSTSGSSPIIGGQYF.